This TCR beta chain was identified in a study of T-cell memory formation after mild COVID-19. This clonotype was counted ten times or more. Its antigen is currently unknown. Findings and limits, study-wide: Nothing showed for sure that second-wave clones peaking on day 37 were SARS-CoV-2 specific. Contracting CD4+ clones were located mainly in CM and EM, and CD8+ clones in EMRA. Clones that contracted from day 15 to 85 had balanced CD4/CD8; later expanders were CD4+ biased.

V was pared by 2 bases and J by 7 bases, with 5 bases of the junction left unmatched. Looked up from germline, CDR1 is LGHDT and CDR2 is YNNKEL (reference sequence). The CDR3 sequence is 15 residues long. cDNA libraries for TCR alpha and TCR beta, carrying sample barcodes and UMIs, came from 5'RACE with constant-segment primers. One entry per CDR3 protein, called by TCRdb with MiXCR from the 5' RACE reads. The data hold 500,000 to 650,000 distinct CDR3 sequences, with roughly 22% observed a single time. This chain joins TRBV3-1 and TRBJ2-1, with TRBD2 matching over 10 bases. The specimen sequenced was PBMCs or a T cell subset sorted from them (not recorded which). This sequence was found in an adult woman who had mild COVID-19 (a few samples of this study predate the infection). Cell type and time point are not known. The CDR3 loop is CASSQSGGARNEQFF. The DNA for the CDR3 is TGTGCCAGCAGCCAAAGCGGGGGGGCCAGGAATGAGCAGTTCTTC.